This TCR beta chain appears in the sequencing data of a study of blood T cell repertoires in COVID-19. At the level of the study: Sources were T cells, B-cell-depleted T cells, or PBMCs; the material itself was cDNA or gDNA.

The germline V gene encodes CDR1 SQVTM and CDR2 ANQGSEA. The CDR3 spans 15 residues. Trimming took 1 base from V and 4 from J; bases not matched to a gene: 7. Clones were read by immunoSEQ multiplex PCR, and TCRdb kept only the in-frame ones, dropping some. The table records 200,000 to 250,000 clones, 85% to 90% of them present only once. Sequenced material: peripheral blood. The source is a man younger than 35 with active or convalescent COVID-19. The chain has TRBV29-1 and TRBJ1-3; 7 nucleotides match TRBD1. CDR3 sequence reads: CSVEAPGTVGNTIYF. CDR3 bases: TGCAGCGTTGAAGCCCCCGGGACAGTAGGAAACACCATATATTTT. Full variable domain (missing parts from reference TRBV29-1 and TRBJ1-3): SAVISQKPSRDICQRGTSLTIQCQVDSQVTMMFWYRQQPGQSLTLIATANQGSEATYESGFVIDKFPISRPNLTFSTLTVSNMSPEDSSIYLCSVEAPGTVGNTIYFGEGSWLTVV.